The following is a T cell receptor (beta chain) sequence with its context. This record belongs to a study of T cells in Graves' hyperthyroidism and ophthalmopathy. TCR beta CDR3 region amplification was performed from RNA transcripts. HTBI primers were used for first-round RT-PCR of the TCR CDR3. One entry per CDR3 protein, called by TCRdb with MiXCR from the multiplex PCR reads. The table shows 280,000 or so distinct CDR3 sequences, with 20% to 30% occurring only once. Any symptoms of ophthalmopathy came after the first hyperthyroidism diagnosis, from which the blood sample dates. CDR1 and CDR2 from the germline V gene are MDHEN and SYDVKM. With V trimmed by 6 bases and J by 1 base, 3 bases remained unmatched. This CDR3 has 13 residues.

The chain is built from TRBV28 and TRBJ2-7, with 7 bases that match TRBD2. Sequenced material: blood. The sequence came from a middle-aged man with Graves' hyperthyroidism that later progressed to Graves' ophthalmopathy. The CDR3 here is CASRQAGSYEQYF. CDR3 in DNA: TGTGCCAGCAGACAAGCGGGATCCTACGAGCAGTACTTC.